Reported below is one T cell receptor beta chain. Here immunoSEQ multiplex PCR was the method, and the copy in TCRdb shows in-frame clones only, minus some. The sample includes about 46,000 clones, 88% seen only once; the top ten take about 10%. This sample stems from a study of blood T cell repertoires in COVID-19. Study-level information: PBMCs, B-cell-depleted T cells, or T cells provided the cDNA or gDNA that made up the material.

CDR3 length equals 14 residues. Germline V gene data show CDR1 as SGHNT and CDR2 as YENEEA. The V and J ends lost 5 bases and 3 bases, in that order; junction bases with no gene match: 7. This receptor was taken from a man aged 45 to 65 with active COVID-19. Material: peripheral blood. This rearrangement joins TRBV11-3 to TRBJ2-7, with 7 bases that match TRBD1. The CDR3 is CASSPRDRDYEQYF. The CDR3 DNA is TGTGCCAGCAGCCCCCGGGACAGAGACTACGAGCAGTACTTC. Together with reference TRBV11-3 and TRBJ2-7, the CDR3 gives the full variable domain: EAGVVQSPRYKIIEKKQPVAFWCNPISGHNTLYWYLQNLGQGPELLIRYENEEAVDDSQLPKDRFSAERLKGVDSTLKIQPAELGDSAVYLCASSPRDRDYEQYFGPGTRLTVT.